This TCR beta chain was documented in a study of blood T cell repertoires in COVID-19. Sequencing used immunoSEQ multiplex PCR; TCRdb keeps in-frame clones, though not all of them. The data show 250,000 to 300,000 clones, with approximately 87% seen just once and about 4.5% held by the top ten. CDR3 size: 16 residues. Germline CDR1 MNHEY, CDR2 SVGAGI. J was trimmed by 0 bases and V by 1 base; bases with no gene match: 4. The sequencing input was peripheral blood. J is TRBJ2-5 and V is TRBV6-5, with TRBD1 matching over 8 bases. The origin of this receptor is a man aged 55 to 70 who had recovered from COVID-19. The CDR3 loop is CASSYYGTGHQETQYF. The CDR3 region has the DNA TGTGCCAGCAGTTACTACGGGACAGGACACCAAGAGACCCAGTACTTC.